This TCR beta chain was obtained from a study of blood T cell repertoires in COVID-19. Those who participated ranged in age from 18 to 89 years and resided in 20 to 30 US areas. Categorization into cohorts depended on clinical history that participants reported. Only in-frame clones appear in the TCRdb table, and some are missing; sequencing was by immunoSEQ multiplex PCR. The sample shows 150,000 to 200,000 clones, over 75% of them seen only once. This CDR3 comprises 15 residues. Per germline, CDR1 ENHRY and CDR2 SYGVKD. V lost 2 bases and J lost 3, with 13 bases in between. The chain links TRBV10-3 to TRBJ1-1; no firm D call. Sequenced: PBMCs or T cells enriched from blood (not recorded which). This clonotype originated in a human donor with acute COVID-19. The donor label of this sample is uncertain. CDR3 residues: CAISERQRTYTEAFF. The CDR3 DNA follows: TGTGCCATCAGTGAGAGGCAGCGAACTTACACTGAAGCTTTCTTT.